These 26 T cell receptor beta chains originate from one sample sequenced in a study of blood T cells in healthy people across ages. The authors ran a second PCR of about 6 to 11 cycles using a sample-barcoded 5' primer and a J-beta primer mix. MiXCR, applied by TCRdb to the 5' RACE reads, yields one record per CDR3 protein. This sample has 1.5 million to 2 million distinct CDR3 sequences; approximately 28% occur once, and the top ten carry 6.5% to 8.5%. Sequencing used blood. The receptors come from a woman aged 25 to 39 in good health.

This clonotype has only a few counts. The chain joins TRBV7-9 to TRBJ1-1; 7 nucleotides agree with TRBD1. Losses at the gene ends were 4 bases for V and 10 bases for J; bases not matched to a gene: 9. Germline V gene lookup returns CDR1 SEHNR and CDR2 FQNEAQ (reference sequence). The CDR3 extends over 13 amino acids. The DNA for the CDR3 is TGTGCCAGCAGCTCAACCGACGGACAGGCAGCTTTCTTT. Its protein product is CASSSTDGQAAFF.

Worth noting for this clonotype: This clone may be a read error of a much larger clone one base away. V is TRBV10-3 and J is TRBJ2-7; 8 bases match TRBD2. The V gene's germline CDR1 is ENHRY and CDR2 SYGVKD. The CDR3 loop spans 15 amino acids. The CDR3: CTISEGSGGGGEQYF. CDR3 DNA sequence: TGTACCATCAGTGAAGGAAGCGGGGGTGGCGGCGAGCAGTACTTC.

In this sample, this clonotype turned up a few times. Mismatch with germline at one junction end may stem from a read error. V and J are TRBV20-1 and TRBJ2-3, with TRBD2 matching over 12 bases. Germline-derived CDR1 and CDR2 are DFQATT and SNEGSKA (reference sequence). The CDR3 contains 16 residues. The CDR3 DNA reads TGCAGTGCCAGAGATCGGTCTAGCGGGGGGGTAGATACGCAGTATTTT. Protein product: CSARDRSSGGVDTQYF.

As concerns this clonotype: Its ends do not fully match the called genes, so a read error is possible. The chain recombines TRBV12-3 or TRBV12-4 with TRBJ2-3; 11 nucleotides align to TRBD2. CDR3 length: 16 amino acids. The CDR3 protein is CSSSLRTSGRQDTQYF. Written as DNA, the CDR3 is TGTTCCAGCAGTTTGCGGACTAGCGGGCGGCAAGATACGCAGTATTTT.

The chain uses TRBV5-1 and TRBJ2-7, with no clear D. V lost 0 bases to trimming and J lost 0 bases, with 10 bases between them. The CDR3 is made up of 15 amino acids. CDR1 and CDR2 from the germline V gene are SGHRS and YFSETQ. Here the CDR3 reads CASSLGSGFSYEQYF. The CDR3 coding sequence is TGCGCCAGCAGCTTGGGTTCCGGCTTCTCCTACGAGCAGTACTTC.

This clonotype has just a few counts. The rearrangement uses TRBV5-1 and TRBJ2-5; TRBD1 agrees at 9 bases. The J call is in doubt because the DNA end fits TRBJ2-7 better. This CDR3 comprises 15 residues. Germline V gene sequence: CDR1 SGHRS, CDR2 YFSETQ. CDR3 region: CASSLALGTGSEQYF. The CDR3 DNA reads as TGCGCCAGCAGCTTGGCTTTGGGGACAGGGAGCGAGCAGTACTTC.

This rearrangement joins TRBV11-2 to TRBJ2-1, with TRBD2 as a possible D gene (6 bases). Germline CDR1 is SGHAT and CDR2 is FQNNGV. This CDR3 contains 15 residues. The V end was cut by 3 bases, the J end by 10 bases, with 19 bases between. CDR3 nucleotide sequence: TGTGCCAGCAGCTTCATTGGAGGGCTTGGGGGAGAGCAGTTCTTC. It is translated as CASSFIGGLGGEQFF.

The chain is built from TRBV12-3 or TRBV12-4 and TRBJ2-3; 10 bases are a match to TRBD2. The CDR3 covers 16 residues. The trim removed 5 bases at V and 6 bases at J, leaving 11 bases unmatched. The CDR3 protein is CASSPLSGRAWDTQYF. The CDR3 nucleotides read TGTGCCAGCAGTCCCCTCAGCGGGAGGGCCTGGGATACGCAGTATTTT.

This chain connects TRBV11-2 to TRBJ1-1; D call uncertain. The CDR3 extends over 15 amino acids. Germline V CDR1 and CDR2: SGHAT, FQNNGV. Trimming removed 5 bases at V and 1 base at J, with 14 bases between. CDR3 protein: CASSREGMGNTEAFF. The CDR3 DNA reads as TGTGCCAGCAGCCGGGAAGGGATGGGGAACACTGAAGCTTTCTTT.

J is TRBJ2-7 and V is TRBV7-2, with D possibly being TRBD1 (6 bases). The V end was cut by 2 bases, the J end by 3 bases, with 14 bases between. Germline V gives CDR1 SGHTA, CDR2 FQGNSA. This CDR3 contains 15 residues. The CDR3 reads CASSLKSAGDYEQYF. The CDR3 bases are TGTGCCAGCAGCTTAAAATCGGCAGGGGACTACGAGCAGTACTTC. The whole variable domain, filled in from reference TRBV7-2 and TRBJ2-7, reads GAGVSQSPSNKVTEKGKDVELRCDPISGHTALYWYRQSLGQGLEFLIYFQGNSAPDKSGLPSDRFSAERTGGSVSTLTIQRTQQEDSAVYLCASSLKSAGDYEQYFGPGTRLTVT.

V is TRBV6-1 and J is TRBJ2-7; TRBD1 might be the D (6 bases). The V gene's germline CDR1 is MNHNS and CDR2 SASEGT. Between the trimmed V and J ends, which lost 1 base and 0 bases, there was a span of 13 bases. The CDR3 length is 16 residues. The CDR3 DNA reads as TGTGCCAGCAGTGAAGATTCAGGGGCTCTCTCCTACGAGCAGTACTTC. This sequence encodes CASSEDSGALSYEQYF.

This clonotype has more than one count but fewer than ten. In DNA, the CDR3 is TGTGCCAGCAGCGGACAGGGGGCGCCCGACATCGATACGCAGTATTTT. Residues: CASSGQGAPDIDTQYF. This chain joins TRBV3-1 and TRBJ2-3; 11 bases fit TRBD1. Germline CDR1 and CDR2: LGHDT and YNNKEL (reference sequence). The CDR3 has 16 amino acids. V shed 5 bases, J shed 6 bases, and the junction held 10 bases outside the gene matches.

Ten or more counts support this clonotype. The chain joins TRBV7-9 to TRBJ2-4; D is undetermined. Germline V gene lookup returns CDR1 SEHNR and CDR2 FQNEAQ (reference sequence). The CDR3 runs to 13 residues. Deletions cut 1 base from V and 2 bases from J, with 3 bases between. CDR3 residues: CASSLEPKNIQYF. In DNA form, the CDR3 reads TGTGCCAGCAGCTTAGAGCCCAAAAACATTCAGTACTTC.

The CDR3 region has the DNA TGTGCCAGCAGTGAAAAGAGGGCGAGGGTCCTAGATACGCAGTATTTT. The encoded protein is CASSEKRARVLDTQYF. The genes are TRBV2 and TRBJ2-3; possible D gene TRBD2, 5 bases. The germline V gene encodes CDR1 SNHLY and CDR2 FYNNEI. There are 16 residues in the CDR3. The germline V and J ends were trimmed by 2 bases and 5 bases, with 17 bases remaining between them.

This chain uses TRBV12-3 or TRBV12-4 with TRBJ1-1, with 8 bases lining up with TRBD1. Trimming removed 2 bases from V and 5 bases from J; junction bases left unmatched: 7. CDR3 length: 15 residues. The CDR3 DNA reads TGTGCCAGCAGTTTATGGGCCACAGGGGGGACTGAAGCTTTCTTT. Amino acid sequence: CASSLWATGGTEAFF.

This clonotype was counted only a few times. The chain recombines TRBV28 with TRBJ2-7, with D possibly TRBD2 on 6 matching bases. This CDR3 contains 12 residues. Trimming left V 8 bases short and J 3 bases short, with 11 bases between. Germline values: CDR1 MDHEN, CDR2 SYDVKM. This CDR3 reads CASFGGIYEQYF. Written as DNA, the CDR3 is TGTGCCAGCTTCGGCGGGATCTACGAGCAGTACTTC.

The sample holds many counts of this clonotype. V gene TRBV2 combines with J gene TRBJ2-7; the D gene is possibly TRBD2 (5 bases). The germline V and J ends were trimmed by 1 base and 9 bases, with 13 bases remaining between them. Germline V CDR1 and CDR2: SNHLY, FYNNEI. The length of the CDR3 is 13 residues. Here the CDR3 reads CASSEDAGSPQYF. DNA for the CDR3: TGTGCCAGCAGTGAAGATGCGGGTTCCCCGCAGTACTTC.

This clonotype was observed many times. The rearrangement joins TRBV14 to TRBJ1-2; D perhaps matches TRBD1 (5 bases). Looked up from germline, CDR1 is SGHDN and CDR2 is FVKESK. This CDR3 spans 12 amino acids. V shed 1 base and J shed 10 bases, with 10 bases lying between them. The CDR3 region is CASSQGRGVYTF. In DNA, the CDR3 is TGTGCCAGCAGCCAAGGGCGAGGGGTCTACACCTTC.

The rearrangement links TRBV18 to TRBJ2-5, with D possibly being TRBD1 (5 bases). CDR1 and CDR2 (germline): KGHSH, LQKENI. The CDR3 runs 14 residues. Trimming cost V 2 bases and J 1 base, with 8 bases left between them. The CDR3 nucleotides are TGTGCCAGCTCACCAGGGGCAACCCAAGAGACCCAGTACTTC. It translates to CASSPGATQETQYF.

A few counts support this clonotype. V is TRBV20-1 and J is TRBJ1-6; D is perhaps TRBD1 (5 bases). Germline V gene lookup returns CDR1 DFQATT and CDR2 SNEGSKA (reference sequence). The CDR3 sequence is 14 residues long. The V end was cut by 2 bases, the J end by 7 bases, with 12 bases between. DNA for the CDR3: TGCAGTGCTAGAAAGCAGGGAGTAAATTCACCCCTCCACTTT. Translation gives CSARKQGVNSPLHF.

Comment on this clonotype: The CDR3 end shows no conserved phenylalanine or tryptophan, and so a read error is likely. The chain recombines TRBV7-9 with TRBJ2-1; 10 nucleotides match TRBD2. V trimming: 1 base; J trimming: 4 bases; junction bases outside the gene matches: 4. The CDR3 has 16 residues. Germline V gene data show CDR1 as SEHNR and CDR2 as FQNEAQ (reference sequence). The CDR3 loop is CASSLVVAGGYNEQFS. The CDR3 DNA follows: TGTGCCAGCAGCTTAGTAGTAGCGGGAGGATACAATGAGCAGTTCTCC.

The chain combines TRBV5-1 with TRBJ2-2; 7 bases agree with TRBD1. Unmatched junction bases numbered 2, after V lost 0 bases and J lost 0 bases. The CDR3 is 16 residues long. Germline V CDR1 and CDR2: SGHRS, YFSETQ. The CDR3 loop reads CASSLVGQPNTGELFF. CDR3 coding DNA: TGCGCCAGCAGCTTGGTGGGACAGCCGAACACCGGGGAGCTGTTTTTT.

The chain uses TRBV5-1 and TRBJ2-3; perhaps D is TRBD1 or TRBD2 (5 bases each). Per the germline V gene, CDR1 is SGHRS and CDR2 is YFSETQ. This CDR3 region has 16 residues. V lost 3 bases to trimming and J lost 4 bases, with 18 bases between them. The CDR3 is CASSSAPRDAADTQYF. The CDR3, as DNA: TGCGCCAGCAGCTCGGCTCCTAGGGACGCAGCAGATACGCAGTATTTT.

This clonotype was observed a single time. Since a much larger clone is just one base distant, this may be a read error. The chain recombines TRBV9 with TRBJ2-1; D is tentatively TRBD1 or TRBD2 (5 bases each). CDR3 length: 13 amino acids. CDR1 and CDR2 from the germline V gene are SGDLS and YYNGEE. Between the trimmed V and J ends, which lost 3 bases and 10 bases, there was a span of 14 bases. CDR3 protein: CASSGDQSYEQFF. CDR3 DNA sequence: TGTGCCAGCAGCGGGGACCAATCCTACGAGCAGTTCTTC. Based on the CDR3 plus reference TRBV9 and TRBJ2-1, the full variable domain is DSGVTQTPKHLITATGQRVTLRCSPRSGDLSVYWYQQSLDQGLQFLIQYYNGEERAKGNILERFSAQQFPDLHSELNLSSLELGDSALYFCASSGDQSYEQFFGPGTRLTVL.

The CDR3 region has the DNA TGCGCCAGCAGCCAAGATAGGGGGAGGCAGCCCCAGCATTTT. Translation: CASSQDRGRQPQHF. The V call is TRBV4-3, the J call TRBJ1-5; possible D gene TRBD1, 6 bases. V was pared by 0 bases and J by 7 bases, with 10 bases between. Germline V lookup: CDR1 LGHNA, CDR2 YSLEER. There are 14 residues in the CDR3.

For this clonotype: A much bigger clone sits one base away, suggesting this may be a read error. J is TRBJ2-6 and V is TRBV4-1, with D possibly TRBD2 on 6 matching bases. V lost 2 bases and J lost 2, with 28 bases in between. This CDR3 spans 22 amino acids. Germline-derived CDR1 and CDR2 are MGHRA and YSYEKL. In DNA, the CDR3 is TGCGCCAGCAGCCAATTCTATACGCCGGGGGTAATGCGGGAAGCTGGGGCCAACGTCCTGACTTTC. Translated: CASSQFYTPGVMREAGANVLTF.